This entry lists 9 T cell receptor beta chains sequenced from one sample in a study of OX40 agonist ivuxolimab in advanced cancers. Only in-frame clones appear in the TCRdb table, and some are missing; sequencing was by immunoSEQ multiplex PCR. The data show around 77,000 clones, less than 90% seen once. The input for sequencing was CD4+ or CD8+ T cells sorted from blood, taken in a trial of the OX40 agonist ivuxolimab. All receptors derive from an adult with an advanced solid tumor such as melanoma, head and neck, liver or kidney cancer.

V is TRBV10-3 and J is TRBJ1-2, with D possibly matching TRBD1 (5 bases). The CDR3 runs 16 residues. V dropped 0 bases and J dropped 6 bases, with 17 bases sitting between them. CDR1 ENHRY and CDR2 SYGVKD come from the germline V gene. The CDR3 DNA reads TGTGCCATCAGTGAGTCGAGTATCCAGGGAGGGGATGGCTACACCTTC. It yields the protein CAISESSIQGGDGYTF.

V is TRBV30 and J is TRBJ2-2, with D perhaps matching TRBD1 or TRBD2 (5 bases each). Looked up from germline, CDR1 is GTSNPN and CDR2 is SVGIG (reference sequence). The CDR3 covers 12 residues. V was trimmed by 2 bases and J by 13 bases, leaving 14 bases between them. CDR3: CAWSSGQGRLFF. In DNA, the CDR3 is TGTGCCTGGAGTTCGGGGCAGGGTAGGCTGTTTTTT. Drawing the rest from reference TRBV30 and TRBJ2-2, the complete variable domain is SQTIHQWPATLVQPVGSPLSLECTVEGTSNPNLYWYRQAAGRGLQLLFYSVGIGQISSEVPQNLSASRPQDRQFILSSKKLLLSDSGFYLCAWSSGQGRLFFGEGSRLTVL.

The CDR3 is CASSLESSPLHF. The CDR3 bases are TGTGCCAGCAGCTTAGAGAGCTCACCCCTCCACTTT. The chain uses TRBV7-2 and TRBJ1-6, with D hard to call. V was cut by 1 base and J by 10 bases, with 5 bases left in between. The CDR3 covers 12 residues. Germline lookup yields CDR1 SGHTA and CDR2 FQGNSA. Combining the CDR3 with reference TRBV7-2 and TRBJ1-6 gives the whole variable domain GAGVSQSPSNKVTEKGKDVELRCDPISGHTALYWYRQSLGQGLEFLIYFQGNSAPDKSGLPSDRFSAERTGGSVSTLTIQRTQQEDSAVYLCASSLESSPLHFGNGTRLTVT.

The V and J genes are TRBV19 and TRBJ1-3, with D hard to call. The germline CDR1 and CDR2 sequences are LNHDA and SQIVND (reference sequence). This CDR3 is built from 16 residues. Between the trimmed V and J ends, which lost 6 bases and 4 bases, there was a span of 19 bases. CDR3 coding DNA: TGTGCCAGTAGAGGCTTGCGAGAGGGTTCCGGAAACACCATATATTTT. The encoded protein is CASRGLREGSGNTIYF.

V gene TRBV7-9 combines with J gene TRBJ2-7; no reliable D call. CDR1 is SEHNR, CDR2 FQNEAQ, per germline (reference sequence). V was pared by 3 bases and J by 0 bases, with 0 bases between. The CDR3 is 11 amino acids. CDR3 DNA: TGTGCCAGCAGCTTCTCCTACGAGCAGTACTTC. Encoded protein: CASSFSYEQYF. Together with reference TRBV7-9 and TRBJ2-7, the CDR3 gives the full variable domain: DTGVSQNPRHKITKRGQNVTFRCDPISEHNRLYWYRQTLGQGPEFLTYFQNEAQLEKSRLLSDRFSAERPKGSFSTLEIQRTEQGDSAMYLCASSFSYEQYFGPGTRLTVT.

The V and J genes are TRBV6-5 and TRBJ2-1; 8 nucleotides align to TRBD1. The CDR3 runs 15 residues. CDR1 is MNHEY, CDR2 SVGAGI, per germline. V was clipped by 5 bases and J by 0 bases; unmatched bases: 3. CDR3 protein: CASSQQGGSYNEQFF. In nucleotides, the CDR3 is TGTGCCAGCAGTCAACAGGGGGGCTCCTACAATGAGCAGTTCTTC.

This rearrangement joins TRBV18 to TRBJ2-3; D is unclear. V lost 3 bases, J lost 1 base, and 5 bases lay in between. The CDR3 length is 13 residues. Per germline, CDR1 KGHSH and CDR2 LQKENI. The CDR3 is CASSPLRTDTQYF. The CDR3 DNA reads TGTGCCAGCTCACCCCTTCGCACAGATACGCAGTATTTT.

V gene TRBV6-5 combines with J gene TRBJ2-2; D not certain. The germline CDR1 and CDR2 sequences are MNHEY and SVGAGI. V was clipped by 8 bases and J by 7 bases, with 11 bases between them. CDR3 length: 12 amino acids. Here the CDR3 reads CASRVNVGELFF. In DNA, the CDR3 is TGTGCCAGCCGAGTTAACGTCGGGGAGCTGTTTTTT.

V usage is TRBV7-9 and J usage is TRBJ2-1; D assignment may be TRBD1 or TRBD2 (6 bases each). The CDR3 is 15 residues long. Between the trimmed V and J ends, which lost 5 bases and 2 bases, there was a span of 13 bases. Per germline, CDR1 SEHNR and CDR2 FQNEAQ (reference sequence). Here the CDR3 reads CASSHEGGTYNEQFF. The CDR3 DNA is TGTGCCAGCAGCCACGAGGGGGGCACCTACAATGAGCAGTTCTTC.